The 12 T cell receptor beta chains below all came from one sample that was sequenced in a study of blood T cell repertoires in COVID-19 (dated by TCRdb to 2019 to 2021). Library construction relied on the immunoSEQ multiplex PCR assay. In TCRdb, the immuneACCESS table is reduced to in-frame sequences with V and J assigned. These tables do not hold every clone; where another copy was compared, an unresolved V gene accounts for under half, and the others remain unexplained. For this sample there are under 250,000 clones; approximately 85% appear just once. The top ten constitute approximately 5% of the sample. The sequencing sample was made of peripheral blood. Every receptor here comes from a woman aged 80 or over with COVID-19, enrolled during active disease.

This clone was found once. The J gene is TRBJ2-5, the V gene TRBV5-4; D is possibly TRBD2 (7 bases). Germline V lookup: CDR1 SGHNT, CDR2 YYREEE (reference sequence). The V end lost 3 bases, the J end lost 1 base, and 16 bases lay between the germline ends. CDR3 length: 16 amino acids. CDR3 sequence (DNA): TGTGCCAGCAGCTGGCGAAGGGGGGGCCTCCAAGAGACCCAGTACTTC. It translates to CASSWRRGGLQETQYF.

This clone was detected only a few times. The CDR3 nucleotides read TGTGCCAGCAGCGACAGTGGGTGGAACACTGAAGCTTTCTTT. Its translation is CASSDSGWNTEAFF. This rearrangement joins TRBV5-6 to TRBJ1-1, with D possibly being TRBD1 (5 bases). Trimming pared 4 bases from V and 1 base from J, leaving 11 bases between. CDR3 length: 14 amino acids. Germline loops: CDR1 SGHDT, CDR2 YYEEEE. The whole variable domain, filled in from reference TRBV5-6 and TRBJ1-1, reads DAGVTQSPTHLIKTRGQQVTLRCSPKSGHDTVSWYQQALGQGPQFIFQYYEEEERQRGNFPDRFSGHQFPNYSSELNVNALLLGDSALYLCASSDSGWNTEAFFGQGTRLTVV.

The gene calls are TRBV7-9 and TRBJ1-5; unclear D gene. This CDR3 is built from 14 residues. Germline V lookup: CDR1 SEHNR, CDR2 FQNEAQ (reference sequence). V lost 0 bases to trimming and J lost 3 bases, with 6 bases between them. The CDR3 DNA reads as TGTGCCAGCAGCTTAGCTGGCAACAATCAGCCCCAGCATTTT. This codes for CASSLAGNNQPQHF.

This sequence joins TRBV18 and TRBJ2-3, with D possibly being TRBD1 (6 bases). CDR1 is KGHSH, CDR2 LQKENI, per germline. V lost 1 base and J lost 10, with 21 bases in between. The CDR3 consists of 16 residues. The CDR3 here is CASSPQSGAEQASQYF. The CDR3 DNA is TGTGCCAGCTCACCACAGTCAGGGGCAGAGCAAGCGTCGCAGTATTTT.

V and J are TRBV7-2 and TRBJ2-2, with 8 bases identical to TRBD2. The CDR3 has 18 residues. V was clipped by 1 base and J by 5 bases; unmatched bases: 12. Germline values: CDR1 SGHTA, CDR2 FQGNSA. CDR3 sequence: CASSLGISGTRGTGELFF. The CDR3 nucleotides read TGTGCCAGCAGCTTAGGGATATCCGGGACTAGAGGGACCGGGGAGCTGTTTTTT.

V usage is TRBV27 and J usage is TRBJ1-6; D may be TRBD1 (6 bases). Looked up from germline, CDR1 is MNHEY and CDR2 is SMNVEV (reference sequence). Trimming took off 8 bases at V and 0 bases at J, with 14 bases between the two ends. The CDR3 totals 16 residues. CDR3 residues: CASGRDTLSYNSPLHF. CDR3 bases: TGTGCCAGCGGACGGGACACCCTCTCCTATAATTCACCCCTCCACTTT.

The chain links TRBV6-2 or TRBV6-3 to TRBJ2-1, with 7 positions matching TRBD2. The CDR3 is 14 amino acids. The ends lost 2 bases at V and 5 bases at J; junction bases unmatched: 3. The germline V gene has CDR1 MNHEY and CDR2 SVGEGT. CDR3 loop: CASSYERGHNEQFF. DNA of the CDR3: TGTGCCAGCAGTTACGAGCGGGGCCACAATGAGCAGTTCTTC.

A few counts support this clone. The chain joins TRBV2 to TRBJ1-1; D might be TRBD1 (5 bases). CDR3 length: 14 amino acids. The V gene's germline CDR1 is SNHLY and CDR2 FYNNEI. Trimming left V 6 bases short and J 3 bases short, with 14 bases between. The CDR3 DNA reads TGTGCCAGCAGCTTAGGGGCATTGGACACTGAAGCTTTCTTT. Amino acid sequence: CASSLGALDTEAFF. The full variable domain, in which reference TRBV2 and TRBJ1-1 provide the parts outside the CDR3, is EPEVTQTPSHQVTQMGQEVILRCVPISNHLYFYWYRQILGQKVEFLVSFYNNEISEKSEIFDDQFSVERPDGSNFTLKIRSTKLEDSAMYFCASSLGALDTEAFFGQGTRLTVV.

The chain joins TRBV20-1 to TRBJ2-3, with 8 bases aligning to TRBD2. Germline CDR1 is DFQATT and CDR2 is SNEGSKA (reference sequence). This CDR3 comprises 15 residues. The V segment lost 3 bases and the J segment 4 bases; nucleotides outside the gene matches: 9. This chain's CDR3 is CSASTGLERSDTQYF. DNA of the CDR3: TGCAGTGCTAGTACGGGACTAGAGAGGTCAGATACGCAGTATTTT.

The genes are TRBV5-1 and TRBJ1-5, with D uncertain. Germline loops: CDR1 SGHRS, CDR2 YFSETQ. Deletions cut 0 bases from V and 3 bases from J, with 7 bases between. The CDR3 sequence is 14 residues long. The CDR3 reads CASSLGTPNQPQHF. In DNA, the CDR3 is TGCGCCAGCAGCTTGGGGACTCCCAATCAGCCCCAGCATTTT.

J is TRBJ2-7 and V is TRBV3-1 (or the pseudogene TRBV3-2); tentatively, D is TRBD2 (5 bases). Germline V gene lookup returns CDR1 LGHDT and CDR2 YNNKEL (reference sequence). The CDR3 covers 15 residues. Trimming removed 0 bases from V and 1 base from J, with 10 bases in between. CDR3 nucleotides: TGTGCCAGCAGCCAAGAGGGAGACAAGTCCTACGAGCAGTACTTC. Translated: CASSQEGDKSYEQYF.

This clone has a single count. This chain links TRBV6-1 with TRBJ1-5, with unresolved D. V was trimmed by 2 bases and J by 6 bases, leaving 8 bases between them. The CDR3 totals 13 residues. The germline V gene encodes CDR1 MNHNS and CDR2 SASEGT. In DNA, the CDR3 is TGTGCCAGCAGTGAACTCGGTCCTCAGCCCCAGCATTTT. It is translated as CASSELGPQPQHF.